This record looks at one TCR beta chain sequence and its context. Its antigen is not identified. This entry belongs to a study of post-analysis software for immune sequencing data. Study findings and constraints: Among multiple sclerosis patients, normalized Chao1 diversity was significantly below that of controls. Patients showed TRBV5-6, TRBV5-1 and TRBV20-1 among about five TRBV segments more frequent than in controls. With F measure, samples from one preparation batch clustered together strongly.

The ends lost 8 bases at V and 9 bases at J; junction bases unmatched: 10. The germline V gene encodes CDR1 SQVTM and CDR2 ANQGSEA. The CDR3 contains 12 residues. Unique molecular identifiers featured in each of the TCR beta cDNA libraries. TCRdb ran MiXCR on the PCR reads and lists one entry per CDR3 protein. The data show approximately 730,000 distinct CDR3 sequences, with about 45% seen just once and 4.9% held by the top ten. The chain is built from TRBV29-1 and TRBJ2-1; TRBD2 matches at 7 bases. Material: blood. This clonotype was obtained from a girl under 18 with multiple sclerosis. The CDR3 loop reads CSTSGMGIEQFF. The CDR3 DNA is TGCAGCACAAGCGGGATGGGTATTGAGCAGTTCTTC.